This T cell receptor (beta chain) was identified in a study of cytomegalovirus exposure and HLA in healthy donors. The overall study: The 110 million or so unique TCR beta sequences, from approximately 170 million T cells, were found by an earlier analysis. Out of around 360 genotyped donors, roughly 83% belonged to the Caucasian-associated ancestry cluster. Study results and caveats: After further analysis at a later stage, 16,951 TCR beta sequences were associated with HLA alleles at 0.05 false discovery rate. CMV serostatus stood as the only immune exposure information on hand.

About this clone: Its antigen is still unknown.

The PCR made use of 60 Vbeta and 13 Jbeta primers. Data came from immunoSEQ multiplex PCR; TCRdb stores just in-frame clones and leaves some out. The sample has more than 130,000 clones; the top ten hold under 3.5%. V trimming: 0 bases; J trimming: 0 bases; junction bases outside the gene matches: 10. CDR3 length: 18 residues. The germline V gene encodes CDR1 SGHRS and CDR2 YFSETQ. Sequenced input: PBMCs. V is TRBV5-1 and J is TRBJ2-7; 9 nucleotides align to TRBD1. This clonotype was obtained from a middle-aged man in good health and CMV-seronegative. Here the CDR3 reads CASSLGDREGPSSYEQYF. DNA for the CDR3: TGCGCCAGCAGCTTGGGGGACAGGGAAGGGCCGTCCTCCTACGAGCAGTACTTC.